A single sample is the source of the 10 T cell receptor beta chains below, sequenced in a study of cytomegalovirus exposure and HLA in healthy donors. PCR amplification relied on 60 Vbeta primers (plus 13 Jbeta primers). The repertoire was sequenced with immunoSEQ multiplex PCR; TCRdb's copy has only in-frame clones and lacks some. This table holds 100,000 to 150,000 clones, about three quarters found once. Sequenced input: PBMCs. The receptors originated from a human donor in good health.

This clone was counted between two and nine times. The rearrangement joins TRBV7-2 to TRBJ2-5, with TRBD2 identical over 7 bases. V shed 5 bases, J shed 5 bases, and the junction held 8 bases outside the gene matches. This CDR3 comprises 14 residues. The germline gives CDR1 SGHTA, CDR2 FQGNSA. The CDR3 loop reads CASSPSGSSETQYF. In nucleotides, the CDR3 is TGTGCCAGCAGCCCTAGCGGTAGTTCCGAGACCCAGTACTTC.

V and J are TRBV5-4 and TRBJ1-3; 8 bases agree with TRBD1. There are 13 residues in the CDR3. V lost 3 bases and J lost 8; bases outside the gene matches: 4. Germline V gene data show CDR1 as SGHNT and CDR2 as YYREEE (reference sequence). The CDR3 spells CASSYVQGDTIYF. The DNA for the CDR3 is TGTGCCAGCAGCTACGTACAGGGGGACACCATATATTTT.

This sequence joins TRBV4-2 and TRBJ1-2; no reliable D call. This CDR3 is 15 amino acids long. Trimming took 0 bases from V and 4 from J, leaving 12 bases between them. Germline-derived CDR1 and CDR2 are LGHNA and YNFKEQ. CDR3 coding DNA: TGTGCCAGCAGCCAAGACACAGACATCCTCTATGGCTACACCTTC. This sequence encodes CASSQDTDILYGYTF.

This clone was found once. The V and J genes are TRBV6-5 and TRBJ2-1; 11 bases align to TRBD2. The CDR3 length is 15 residues. Looked up from germline, CDR1 is MNHEY and CDR2 is SVGAGI. With 5 bases clipped from V and 3 bases from J, the junction kept 3 bases outside the gene matches. The CDR3 here is CASSTTSGDYNEQFF. In nucleotides, the CDR3 is TGTGCCAGCAGTACGACTAGCGGGGACTACAATGAGCAGTTCTTC.

The V and J genes are TRBV30 and TRBJ1-3; possible D gene TRBD1, 5 bases. V gave up 4 bases and J gave up 4 bases, with 14 bases separating them. The CDR3 is made up of 14 amino acids. Germline V gene data show CDR1 as GTSNPN and CDR2 as SVGIG (reference sequence). The CDR3, as DNA: TGTGCCTGGATCCTTGGGGGGTCAGGAAACACCATATATTTT. This gives the protein CAWILGGSGNTIYF.

The chain combines TRBV28 with TRBJ1-5; D is undetermined. The germline V gene encodes CDR1 MDHEN and CDR2 SYDVKM. The CDR3 totals 15 residues. V was trimmed by 3 bases and J by 3 bases, leaving 12 bases between them. CDR3 nucleotides: TGTGCCAGCAGTTTCCCCCCTATGTTCAATCAGCCCCAGCATTTT. Its protein is CASSFPPMFNQPQHF.

This clone was counted between two and nine times. The rearrangement uses TRBV5-1 and TRBJ2-7, with D tentatively TRBD1 (5 bases). V was pared by 3 bases and J by 3 bases, with 7 bases between. The CDR3 consists of 12 residues. CDR1 is SGHRS and CDR2 is YFSETQ in the germline V gene. The CDR3 DNA follows: TGCGCCAGCAGCTCCGACAGCTACGAGCAGTACTTC. It translates to CASSSDSYEQYF.

The rearrangement joins TRBV9 to TRBJ1-6, with 7 bases identical to TRBD1. CDR1 SGDLS and CDR2 YYNGEE come from the germline V gene. After removal of 3 bases from V and 13 bases from J, the junction contained 10 bases not matched to a gene. CDR3 size: 14 residues. The CDR3 DNA reads TGTGCCAGCAGCGCGGCACTACAGGGGTCTCCCCTCCACTTT. Its translation: CASSAALQGSPLHF.

The chain has TRBV10-3 and TRBJ2-1; 11 bases map to TRBD1. Losses at the gene ends were 10 bases for V and 5 bases for J; bases not matched to a gene: 7. CDR1 is ENHRY, CDR2 SYGVKD, per germline. The CDR3 is 14 amino acids. The CDR3 sequence: CATTGTGGHNEQFF. DNA of the CDR3: TGTGCCACCACCGGGACAGGGGGACACAATGAGCAGTTCTTC.

The CDR3 protein is CASSPREEGRAQYF. The CDR3 DNA sequence: TGTGCCAGCAGTCCGAGGGAGGAGGGCCGGGCCCAGTACTTC. V gene TRBV28 combines with J gene TRBJ2-5; D is perhaps TRBD2 (6 bases). The CDR3 contains 14 residues. Germline-derived CDR1 and CDR2 are MDHEN and SYDVKM. Trimming shortened V by 5 bases and J by 9 bases, and 19 bases separated the two germline ends.